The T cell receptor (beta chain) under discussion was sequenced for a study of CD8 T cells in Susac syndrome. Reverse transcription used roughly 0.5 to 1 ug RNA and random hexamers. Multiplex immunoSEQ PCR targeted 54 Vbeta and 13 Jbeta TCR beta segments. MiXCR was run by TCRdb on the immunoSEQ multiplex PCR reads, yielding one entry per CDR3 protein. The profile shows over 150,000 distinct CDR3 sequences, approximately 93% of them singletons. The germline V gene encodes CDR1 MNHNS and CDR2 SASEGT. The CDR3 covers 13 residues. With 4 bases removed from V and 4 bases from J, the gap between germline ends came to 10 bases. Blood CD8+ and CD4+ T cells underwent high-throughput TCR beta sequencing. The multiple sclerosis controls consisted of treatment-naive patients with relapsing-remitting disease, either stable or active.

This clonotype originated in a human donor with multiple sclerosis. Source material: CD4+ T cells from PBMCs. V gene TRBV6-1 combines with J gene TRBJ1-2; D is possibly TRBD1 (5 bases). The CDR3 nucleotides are TGTGCCAGCAGTGTCATGGACACCTATGGCTACACCTTC. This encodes CASSVMDTYGYTF.